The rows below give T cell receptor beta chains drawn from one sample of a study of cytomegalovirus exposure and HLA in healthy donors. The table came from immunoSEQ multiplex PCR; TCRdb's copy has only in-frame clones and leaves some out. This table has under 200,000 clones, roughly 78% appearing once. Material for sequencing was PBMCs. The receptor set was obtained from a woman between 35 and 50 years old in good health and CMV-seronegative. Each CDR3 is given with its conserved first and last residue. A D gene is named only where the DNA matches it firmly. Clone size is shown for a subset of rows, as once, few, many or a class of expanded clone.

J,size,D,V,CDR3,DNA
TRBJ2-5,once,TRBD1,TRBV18,CASSPDRGKPETQYF,TGTGCCAGCTCACCAGACAGGGGAAAACCAGAGACCCAGTACTTC
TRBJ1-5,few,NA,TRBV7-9,CASSPGGGAFQPQHF,TGTGCCAGCAGCCCCGGGGGGGGAGCGTTTCAGCCCCAGCATTTT
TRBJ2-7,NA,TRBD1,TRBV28,CASSPGGGDRGYEQYF,TGTGCCAGCAGTCCCGGTGGGGGGGACAGGGGCTACGAGCAGTACTTC
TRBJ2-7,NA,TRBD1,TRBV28,CASSFPGTGQLEQYF,TGTGCCAGCAGCTTCCCAGGGACAGGGCAGCTAGAGCAGTACTTC
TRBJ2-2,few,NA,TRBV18,CASSSLDTGELFF,TGTGCCAGCTCAAGCTTGGACACCGGGGAGCTGTTTTTT
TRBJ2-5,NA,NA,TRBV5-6,CASSLVPGGLGETQYF,TGTGCCAGCAGCTTGGTTCCGGGGGGCCTGGGAGAGACCCAGTACTTC
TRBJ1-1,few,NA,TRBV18,CASSLQTEAFF,TGTGCCAGCTCACTCCAAACTGAAGCTTTCTTT
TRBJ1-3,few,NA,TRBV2,CAGTGNSGNTIYF,TGTGCCGGAACAGGGAACTCTGGAAACACCATATATTTT
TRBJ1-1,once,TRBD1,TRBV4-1,CASSRRLGTENTEAFF,TGCGCCAGCAGCCGTAGGCTTGGGACAGAAAACACTGAAGCTTTCTTT
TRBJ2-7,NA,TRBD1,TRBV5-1,CASSLFDRVSDEQYF,TGCGCCAGCAGCTTATTCGACAGGGTATCTGACGAGCAGTACTTC
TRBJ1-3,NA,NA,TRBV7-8,CASSLRTAASGNTIYF,TGTGCCAGCAGCTTAAGGACAGCAGCTTCTGGAAACACCATATATTTT
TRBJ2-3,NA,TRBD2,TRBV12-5,CASGLERLAGFSDTQYF,TGTGCTAGTGGTTTGGAGCGACTAGCGGGATTCTCAGATACGCAGTATTTT
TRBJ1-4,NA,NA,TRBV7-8,CASSLARITNEKLFF,TGTGCCAGCAGCTTAGCGAGGATAACTAATGAAAAACTGTTTTTT
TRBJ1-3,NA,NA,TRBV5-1,CASSGAGAFSGNTIYF,TGCGCCAGCAGCGGGGCGGGGGCTTTTTCTGGAAACACCATATATTTT
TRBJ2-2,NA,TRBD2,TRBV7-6,CASGAGAAGELFF,TGTGCCAGCGGAGCGGGGGCCGCCGGGGAGCTGTTTTTT